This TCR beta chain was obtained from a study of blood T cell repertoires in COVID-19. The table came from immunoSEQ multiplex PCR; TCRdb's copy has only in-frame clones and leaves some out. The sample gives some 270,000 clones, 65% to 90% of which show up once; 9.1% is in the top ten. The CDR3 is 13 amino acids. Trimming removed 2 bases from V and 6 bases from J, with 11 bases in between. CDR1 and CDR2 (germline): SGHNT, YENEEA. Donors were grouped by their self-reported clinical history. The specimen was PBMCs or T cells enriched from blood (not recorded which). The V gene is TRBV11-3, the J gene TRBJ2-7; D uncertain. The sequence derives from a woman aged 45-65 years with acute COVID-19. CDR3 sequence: CASSLTPGSEQYF. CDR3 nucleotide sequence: TGTGCCAGCAGCTTAACTCCAGGCTCCGAGCAGTACTTC.